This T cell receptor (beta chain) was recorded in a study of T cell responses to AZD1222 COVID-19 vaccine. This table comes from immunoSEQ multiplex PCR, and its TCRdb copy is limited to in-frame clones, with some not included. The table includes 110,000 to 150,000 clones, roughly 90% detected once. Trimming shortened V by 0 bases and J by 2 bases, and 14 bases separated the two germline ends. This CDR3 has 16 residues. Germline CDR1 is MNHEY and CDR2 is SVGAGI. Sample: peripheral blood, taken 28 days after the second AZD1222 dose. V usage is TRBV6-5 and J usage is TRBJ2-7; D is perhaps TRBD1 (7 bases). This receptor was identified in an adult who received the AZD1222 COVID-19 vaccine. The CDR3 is CASSYSAGQTAYEQYF. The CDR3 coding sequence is TGTGCCAGCAGTTACTCGGCGGGACAGACAGCCTACGAGCAGTACTTC.